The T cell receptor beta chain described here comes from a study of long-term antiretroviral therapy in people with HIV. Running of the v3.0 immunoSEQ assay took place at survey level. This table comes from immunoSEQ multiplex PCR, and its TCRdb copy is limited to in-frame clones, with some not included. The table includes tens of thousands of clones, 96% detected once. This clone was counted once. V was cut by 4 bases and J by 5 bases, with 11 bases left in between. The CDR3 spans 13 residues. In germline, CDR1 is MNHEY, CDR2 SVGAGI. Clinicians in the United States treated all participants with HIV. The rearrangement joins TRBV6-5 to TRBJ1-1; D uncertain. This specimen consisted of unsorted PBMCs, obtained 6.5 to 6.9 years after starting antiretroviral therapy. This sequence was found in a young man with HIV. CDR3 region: CASSFGEATEAFF. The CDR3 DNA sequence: TGTGCCAGCAGTTTCGGGGAGGCTACTGAAGCTTTCTTT.